This TCR beta chain derives from a study of cytomegalovirus exposure and HLA in healthy donors. Study conclusions and caveats: Investigators reported over 150 TCR beta chains as tied to cytomegalovirus. Versus the approximately 720-donor mean, an Asian-associated ancestry cluster reportedly showed fewer N-insertions in a later analysis. In most subjects, TCR beta sequences reportedly gave accurate predictions of HLA-A and HLA-B alleles.

Concerning this clone itself: The antigen remains unidentified.

Each donor was healthy, and each was a bone marrow donor. CDR1 SGHRS and CDR2 YFSETQ come from the germline V gene. The length of the CDR3 is 14 residues. The V segment lost 2 bases and the J segment 7 bases; nucleotides outside the gene matches: 6. The PCR contained 60 Vbeta and 13 Jbeta primers. Assay used: immunoSEQ multiplex PCR; TCRdb lists only in-frame clones, some missing. Of about 170,000 clones in the sample, around 80% are singletons; the top ten hold about 1.2%. Material for sequencing was PBMCs. The J gene is TRBJ2-1, the V gene TRBV5-1; 7 bases line up with TRBD2. This receptor was taken from a boy younger than 10 in good health and CMV-seronegative. The CDR3 nucleotides read TGCGCCAGCAGCTTCCGGGACTACTTGAATGAGCAGTTCTTC. Translated: CASSFRDYLNEQFF.